This T cell receptor beta chain was captured by sequencing in a study of cytomegalovirus exposure and HLA in healthy donors. CDR1 is MNHEY and CDR2 is SVGAGI in the germline V gene. This CDR3 region has 15 residues. After removal of 0 bases from V and 4 bases from J, the junction contained 2 bases not matched to a gene. Primers for the PCR totalled 60 Vbeta and 13 Jbeta. The method was immunoSEQ multiplex PCR; TCRdb's version includes in-frame clones alone and lacks a portion of them. The table shows about 160,000 clones, with over 65% occurring only once. The gene calls are TRBV6-5 and TRBJ1-2; 10 positions agree with TRBD1. The receptor's source is a woman in her 40s in good health and CMV-seronegative. The material sequenced was PBMCs. The CDR3: CASSYSRDRGYGYTF. CDR3 DNA: TGTGCCAGCAGTTACTCCCGGGACAGGGGCTATGGCTACACCTTC.